A selection of T cell receptor beta chains follows, all from one sample in a study of regulatory T cells in long-lasting Graves disease. TCRdb reprocessed the multiplex PCR reads via MiXCR and lists one record per CDR3 protein. In the table there are about 540,000 distinct CDR3 sequences, roughly 14% of which are singletons. This sample was shared with a second study, whose subject was T cells in Graves' hyperthyroidism and ophthalmopathy.

This material consisted of peripheral blood mononuclear cells (PBMCs), taken at new diagnosis, from a patient treated with antithyroid drugs. The receptor set was obtained from a man between 25 and 39 years old with Graves disease. Each CDR3 is given with its conserved first and last residue. A D gene is named only where the DNA matches it firmly. Clone sizes are given selectively: once, few, many, or a class where the clone is expanded.

J gene: TRBJ2-1
clone size: many
V gene: TRBV7-9
D gene: NA
CDR3 DNA: TGTGCCAGCCAACAGGGCACCTACAATGAGCAGTTCTTC
CDR3 protein: CASQQGTYNEQFF

J gene: TRBJ1-5
clone size: many
V gene: TRBV19
D gene: NA
CDR3 DNA: TGTGCCAGTAGTGGGCCACCGGGACACACAAGGGGTACCGGCAATCAGCCCCAGCATTTT
CDR3 protein: CASSGPPGHTRGTGNQPQHF

J gene: TRBJ1-1
clone size: NA
V gene: TRBV11-2
D gene: NA
CDR3 DNA: TGTGCCAGCAGCTTACAACCCCCCGGGACGGGGACCGAAGCTTTCTTT
CDR3 protein: CASSLQPPGTGTEAFF

J gene: TRBJ2-5
clone size: many
V gene: TRBV20-1
D gene: TRBD2
CDR3 DNA: TGCAGTGTCATACCCCCACGGGGGGAAGAGACCCAGTACTTC
CDR3 protein: CSVIPPRGEETQYF

J gene: TRBJ2-7
clone size: many
V gene: TRBV10-3
D gene: NA
CDR3 DNA: TGTGCCATCAGTGATGAGGGGTCCTACGAGCAGTACTTC
CDR3 protein: CAISDEGSYEQYF

J gene: TRBJ1-5
clone size: many
V gene: TRBV7-9
D gene: NA
CDR3 DNA: TGTGCCAGCAGCCGATCCGACGGGGATCAGCCCCAGCATTTT
CDR3 protein: CASSRSDGDQPQHF

J gene: TRBJ1-1
clone size: many
V gene: TRBV11-3
D gene: NA
CDR3 DNA: TGTGCCAGCAGCAATTCAGGGGTCGGCACTGAAGCTTTCTTT
CDR3 protein: CASSNSGVGTEAFF

J gene: TRBJ2-2
clone size: many
V gene: TRBV28
D gene: TRBD1
CDR3 DNA: TGTGCCAGCAGTACCCGACAGGGTACCGGGGAGCTGTTTTTT
CDR3 protein: CASSTRQGTGELFF

J gene: TRBJ1-2
clone size: few
V gene: TRBV24-1
D gene: NA
CDR3 DNA: TGTGCCACCAGTGATCTCCGACAGGATGGCTACACCTTC
CDR3 protein: CATSDLRQDGYTF

J gene: TRBJ2-1
clone size: many
V gene: TRBV5-1
D gene: TRBD2
CDR3 DNA: TGCGCCAGCAGCTCCTTCGGGCTAGCGGGCGACAATGAGCAGTTCTTC
CDR3 protein: CASSSFGLAGDNEQFF

J gene: TRBJ1-2
clone size: many
V gene: TRBV10-3
D gene: NA
CDR3 DNA: TGTGCCATCAGTGAGGGGAGGGTAGCTAACTATGGCTACACCTTC
CDR3 protein: CAISEGRVANYGYTF

J gene: TRBJ2-2
clone size: few
V gene: TRBV5-1
D gene: NA
CDR3 DNA: TGCGCCAGCAGCCCTTCGGGGAGGGGGCGCGACACCGGGGAGCTGTTTTTT
CDR3 protein: CASSPSGRGRDTGELFF

J gene: TRBJ2-2
clone size: NA
V gene: TRBV7-8
D gene: NA
CDR3 DNA: TGTGCCAGCAGCTTAGGAGGGGGGGTTCGACGTTACACCGGGGAGCTGTTTTTT
CDR3 protein: CASSLGGGVRRYTGELFF

J gene: TRBJ2-7
clone size: many
V gene: TRBV11-1
D gene: NA
CDR3 DNA: TGTGCCAGCAGTCCTGAGGGCACTGGTTCGTACGAGCAGTACTTC
CDR3 protein: CASSPEGTGSYEQYF

J gene: TRBJ2-1
clone size: NA
V gene: TRBV20-1
D gene: NA
CDR3 DNA: TGCAGTGTAGGCTCCTACAATGAGCAGTTCTTC
CDR3 protein: CSVGSYNEQFF

J gene: TRBJ2-1
clone size: many
V gene: TRBV5-8
D gene: NA
CDR3 DNA: TGTGCCAGCAGCATCCAGGAGGGATATGAGCAGTTCTTC
CDR3 protein: CASSIQEGYEQFF

J gene: TRBJ2-3
clone size: many
V gene: TRBV20-1
D gene: TRBD1
CDR3 DNA: TGCAGTGCTAGAGAGGACAGGGCCTCTAGCACAGATACGCAGTATTTT
CDR3 protein: CSAREDRASSTDTQYF

J gene: TRBJ1-2
clone size: NA
V gene: TRBV7-9
D gene: NA
CDR3 DNA: TGTGCCAGCAGCCAGAGGGGGGGCTGGGGCTACACCTTC
CDR3 protein: CASSQRGGWGYTF

J gene: TRBJ2-1
clone size: many
V gene: TRBV2
D gene: TRBD1
CDR3 DNA: TGTGCCAGTACAGGGGAACAGAGCTCCTACAATGAGCAGTTCTTC
CDR3 protein: CASTGEQSSYNEQFF

J gene: TRBJ2-2
clone size: many
V gene: TRBV27
D gene: NA
CDR3 DNA: TGTGCCAGCATTAGGAACACCGGGGAGCTGTTTTTT
CDR3 protein: CASIRNTGELFF

J gene: TRBJ2-3
clone size: many
V gene: TRBV20-1
D gene: NA
CDR3 DNA: TGCAGTGCAACCACAGATACGCAGTATTTT
CDR3 protein: CSATTDTQYF

J gene: TRBJ2-7
clone size: many
V gene: TRBV27
D gene: NA
CDR3 DNA: TGTGCCAGCAGTTTATCCCTGACCGGTGGTGGGTACGAGCAGTACTTC
CDR3 protein: CASSLSLTGGGYEQYF

J gene: TRBJ2-3
clone size: few
V gene: TRBV3-1
D gene: NA
CDR3 DNA: TGTGCCAGCAGCGGGGGCCGAATGAGCACAGATACGCAGTATTTT
CDR3 protein: CASSGGRMSTDTQYF